This paragraph reports one T cell receptor (beta chain). The target antigen is unknown. The study tagged each TCR cDNA molecule with a unique molecular identifier. One entry per CDR3 protein, called by TCRdb with MiXCR from the 5' RACE reads. The data show about 85,000 distinct CDR3 sequences, 15% to 20% seen once. This sample is part of a study of spatial heterogeneity in lung cancer. Background on the study: There were consistently more beta-chain sequences detected than alpha-chain sequences. Points from the study as a whole: The study found ubiquitous expanded tumor TCRs in blood more at resection than follow-up.

Time point in this sample: sample taken at primary tumor resection. Whole RNA obtained from tumor, nontumor lung or frozen PBMC underwent sequencing without sorting. The donors were approximately 70 patients with non-small cell lung cancer that was early-stage and untreated. Germline lookup yields CDR1 ENHRY and CDR2 SYGVKD. The CDR3 covers 14 residues. J lost 8 bases, V lost 8 bases, and 7 bases had no gene match. The origin of this receptor is a male donor with early-stage non-small cell lung cancer. The source material was PBMCs, sampled at surgery. The rearrangement uses TRBV10-3 and TRBJ1-6, with 9 positions matching TRBD1. The CDR3 DNA reads TGTGCCATCGCGACAGGGGGTAGTGATTCACCCCTCCACTTT. Its translation: CAIATGGSDSPLHF.